The T cell receptor (beta chain) described here comes from a study of CD8 T cells in ankylosing spondylitis. Notes on the study in general: From matched ankylosing spondylitis synovial fluid, disease-linked clones were reportedly recovered at significantly enriched levels. Prior literature has documented some motif variants in synovial fluid and blood from reactive arthritis. Within ankylosing spondylitis blood, a TCR beta motif made up of roughly eight highly homologous variants appeared to be characteristic. Peripheral blood held disease-linked clones only at relatively low frequency, and these were CD8+.

The table lists this clonotype with many counts. Antigen: not known. Using quantitative 5'-RACE with molecular barcodes, the authors made TCR beta libraries. MiXCR was run by TCRdb on the 5' RACE reads, yielding one entry per CDR3 protein. The sample has roughly 440,000 distinct CDR3 sequences, roughly 15% seen once. This CDR3 has 11 residues. V was trimmed by 3 bases and J by 7 bases, leaving 7 bases between them. Sequencing was done on a sample of blood, either unsorted or a sorted T cell fraction (not recorded which). The chain carries TRBV12-3 or TRBV12-4 and TRBJ2-7; TRBD2 is a possible D gene (5 bases). The receptor was derived from a male donor with ankylosing spondylitis. The CDR3 DNA follows: TGTGCCAGCAGTTTGAGAGGGGAGCAGTACTTC. Translating gives CASSLRGEQYF.